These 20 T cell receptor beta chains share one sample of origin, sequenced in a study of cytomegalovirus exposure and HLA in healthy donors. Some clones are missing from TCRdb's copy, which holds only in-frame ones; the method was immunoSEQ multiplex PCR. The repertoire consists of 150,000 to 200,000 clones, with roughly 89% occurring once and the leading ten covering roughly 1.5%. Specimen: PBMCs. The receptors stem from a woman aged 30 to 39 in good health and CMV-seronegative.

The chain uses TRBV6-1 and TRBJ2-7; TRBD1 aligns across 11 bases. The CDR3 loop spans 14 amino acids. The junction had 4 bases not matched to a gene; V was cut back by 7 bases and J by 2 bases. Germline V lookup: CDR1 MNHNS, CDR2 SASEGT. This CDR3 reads CASNRDRGAYEQYF. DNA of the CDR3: TGTGCCAGCAACCGGGACAGGGGGGCCTACGAGCAGTACTTC.

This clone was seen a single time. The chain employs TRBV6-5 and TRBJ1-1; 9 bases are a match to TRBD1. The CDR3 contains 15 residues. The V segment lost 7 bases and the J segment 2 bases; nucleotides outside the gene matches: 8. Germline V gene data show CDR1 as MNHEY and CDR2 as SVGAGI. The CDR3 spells CASNITGGPNTEAFF. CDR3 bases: TGTGCCAGCAACATTACAGGGGGCCCTAACACTGAAGCTTTCTTT.

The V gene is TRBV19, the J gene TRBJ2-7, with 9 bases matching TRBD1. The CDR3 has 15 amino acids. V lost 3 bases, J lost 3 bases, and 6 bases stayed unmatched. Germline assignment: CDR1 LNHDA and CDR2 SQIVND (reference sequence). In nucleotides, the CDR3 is TGTGCCAGTAGTATCCACGGGACAGGGAACTACGAGCAGTACTTC. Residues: CASSIHGTGNYEQYF.

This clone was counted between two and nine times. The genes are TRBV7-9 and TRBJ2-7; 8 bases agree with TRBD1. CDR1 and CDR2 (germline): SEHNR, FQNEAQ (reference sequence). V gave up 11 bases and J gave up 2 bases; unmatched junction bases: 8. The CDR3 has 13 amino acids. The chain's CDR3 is CASSGQGAYEQYF. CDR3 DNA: TGTGCCTCCTCAGGACAGGGAGCCTACGAGCAGTACTTC. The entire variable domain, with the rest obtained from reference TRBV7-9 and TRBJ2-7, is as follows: DTGVSQNPRHKITKRGQNVTFRCDPISEHNRLYWYRQTLGQGPEFLTYFQNEAQLEKSRLLSDRFSAERPKGSFSTLEIQRTEQGDSAMYLCASSGQGAYEQYFGPGTRLTVT.

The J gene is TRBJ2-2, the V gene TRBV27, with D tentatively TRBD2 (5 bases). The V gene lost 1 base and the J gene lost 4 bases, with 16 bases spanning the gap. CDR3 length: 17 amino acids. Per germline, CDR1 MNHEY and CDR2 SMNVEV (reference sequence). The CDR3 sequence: CASSLLFPGMFTGELFF. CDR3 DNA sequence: TGTGCCAGCAGTTTATTGTTTCCGGGGATGTTCACCGGGGAGCTGTTTTTT.

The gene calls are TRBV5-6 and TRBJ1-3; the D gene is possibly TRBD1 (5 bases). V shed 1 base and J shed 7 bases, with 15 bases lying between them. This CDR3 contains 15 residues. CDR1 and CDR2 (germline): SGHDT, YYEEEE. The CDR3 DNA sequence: TGTGCCAGCAGCTTGTCCCGGACCTGGGGCAACACCATATATTTT. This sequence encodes CASSLSRTWGNTIYF.

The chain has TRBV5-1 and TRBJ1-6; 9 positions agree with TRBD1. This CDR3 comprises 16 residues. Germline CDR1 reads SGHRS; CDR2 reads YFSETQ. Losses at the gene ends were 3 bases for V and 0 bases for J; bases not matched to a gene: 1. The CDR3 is CASSSDRGSYNSPLHF. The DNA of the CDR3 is TGCGCCAGCAGCTCGGACAGGGGCTCCTATAATTCACCCCTCCACTTT.

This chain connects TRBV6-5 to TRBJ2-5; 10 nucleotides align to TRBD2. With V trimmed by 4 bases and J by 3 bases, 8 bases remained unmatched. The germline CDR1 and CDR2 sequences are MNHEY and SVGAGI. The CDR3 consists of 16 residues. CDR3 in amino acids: CASSLLAGVSKETQYF. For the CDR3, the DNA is TGTGCCAGCAGTTTGCTAGCGGGGGTCAGTAAAGAGACCCAGTACTTC.

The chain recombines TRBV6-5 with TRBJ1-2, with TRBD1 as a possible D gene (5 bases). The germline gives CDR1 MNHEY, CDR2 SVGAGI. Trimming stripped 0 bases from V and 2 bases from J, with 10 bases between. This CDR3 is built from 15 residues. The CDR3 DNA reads TGTGCCAGCAGTTACTCGGTGGCAGGGAACTATGGCTACACCTTC. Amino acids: CASSYSVAGNYGYTF.

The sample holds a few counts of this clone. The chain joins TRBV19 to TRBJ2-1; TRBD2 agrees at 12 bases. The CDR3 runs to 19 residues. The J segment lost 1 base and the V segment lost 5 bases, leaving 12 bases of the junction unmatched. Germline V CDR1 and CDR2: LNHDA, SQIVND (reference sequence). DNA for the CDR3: TGTGCCAGTAGTCCCTCCCTACTAGCGGGGGGACGGTCCTACAATGAGCAGTTCTTC. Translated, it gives CASSPSLLAGGRSYNEQFF.

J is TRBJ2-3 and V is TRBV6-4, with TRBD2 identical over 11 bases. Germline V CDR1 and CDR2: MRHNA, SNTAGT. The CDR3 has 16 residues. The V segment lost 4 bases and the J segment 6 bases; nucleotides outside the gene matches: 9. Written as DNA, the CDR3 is TGTGCCAGCAGTGTTGTAGCGGGGGGGCCACTGGATACGCAGTATTTT. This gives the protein CASSVVAGGPLDTQYF.

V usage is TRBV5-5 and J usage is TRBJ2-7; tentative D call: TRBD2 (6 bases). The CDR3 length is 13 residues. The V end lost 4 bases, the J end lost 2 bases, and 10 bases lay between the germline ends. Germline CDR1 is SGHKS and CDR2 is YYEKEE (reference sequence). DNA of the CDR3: TGTGCCAGCAGCCCGGAGGGACCCTACGAGCAGTACTTC. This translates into CASSPEGPYEQYF.

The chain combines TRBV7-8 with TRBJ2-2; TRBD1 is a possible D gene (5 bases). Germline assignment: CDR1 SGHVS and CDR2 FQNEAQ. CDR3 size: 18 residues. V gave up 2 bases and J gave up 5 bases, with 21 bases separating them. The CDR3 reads CASSLFRIRVNSTGELFF. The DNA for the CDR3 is TGTGCCAGCAGCTTATTCAGAATCAGGGTGAATAGTACCGGGGAGCTGTTTTTT.

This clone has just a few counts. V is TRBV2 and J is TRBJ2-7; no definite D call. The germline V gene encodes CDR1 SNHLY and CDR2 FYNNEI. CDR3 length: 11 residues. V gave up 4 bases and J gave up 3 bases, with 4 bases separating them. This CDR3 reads CASSGGYEQYF. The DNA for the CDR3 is TGTGCCAGCAGTGGCGGCTACGAGCAGTACTTC.

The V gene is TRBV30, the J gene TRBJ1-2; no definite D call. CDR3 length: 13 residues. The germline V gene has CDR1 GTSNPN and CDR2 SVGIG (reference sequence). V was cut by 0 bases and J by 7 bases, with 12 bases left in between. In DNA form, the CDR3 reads TGTGCCTGGAGTGTAGCGGGCGGGTCTGGCTACACCTTC. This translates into CAWSVAGGSGYTF.

The CDR3 DNA follows: TGTGCCAGCAGCTCCGGGGGTCGCACAGATACGCAGTATTTT. Its protein product is CASSSGGRTDTQYF. The V call is TRBV9, the J call TRBJ2-3; D is perhaps TRBD2 (6 bases). The CDR3 has 14 amino acids. V lost 4 bases, J lost 1 base, and 10 bases lay in between. CDR1 and CDR2 from the germline V gene are SGDLS and YYNGEE.

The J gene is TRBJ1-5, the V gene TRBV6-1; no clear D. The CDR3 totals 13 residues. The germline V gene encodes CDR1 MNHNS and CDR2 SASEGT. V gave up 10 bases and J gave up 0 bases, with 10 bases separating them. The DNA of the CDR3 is TGTGCCACCCAAGCCCTTAGCAATCAGCCCCAGCATTTT. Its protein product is CATQALSNQPQHF.

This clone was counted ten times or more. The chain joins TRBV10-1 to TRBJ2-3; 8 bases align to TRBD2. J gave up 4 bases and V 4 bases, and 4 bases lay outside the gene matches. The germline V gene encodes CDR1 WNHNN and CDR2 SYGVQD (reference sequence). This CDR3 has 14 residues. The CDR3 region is CASSVRGGPDTQYF. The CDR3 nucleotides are TGCGCCAGCAGTGTCCGCGGGGGGCCAGATACGCAGTATTTT.

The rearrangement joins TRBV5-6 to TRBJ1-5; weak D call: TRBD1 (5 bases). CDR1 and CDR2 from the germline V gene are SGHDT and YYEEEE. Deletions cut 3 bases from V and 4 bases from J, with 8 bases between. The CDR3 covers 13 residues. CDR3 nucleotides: TGTGCCAGCAGCTCTGCAGGGAATCAGCCCCAGCATTTT. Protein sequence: CASSSAGNQPQHF.

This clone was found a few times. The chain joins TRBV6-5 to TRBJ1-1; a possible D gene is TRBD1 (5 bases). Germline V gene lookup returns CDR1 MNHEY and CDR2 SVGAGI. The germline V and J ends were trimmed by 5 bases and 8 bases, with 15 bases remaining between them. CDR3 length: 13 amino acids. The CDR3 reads CASSDAGPDEAFF. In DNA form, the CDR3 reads TGTGCCAGCAGTGACGCGGGACCGGACGAAGCTTTCTTT.